This is a list of T cell receptor beta chains from one sample in a study of molecular identifiers for immune sequencing clone quantification. Via MiXCR, TCRdb re-called the PCR reads, giving one row per CDR3 protein. The sample consists of about 86,000 distinct CDR3 sequences, 20% to 25% of them appearing once. Material: naive CD8+ T cells from blood, with Jurkat cell RNA spiked in. The receptor set was obtained from a human donor in good health. Some libraries in this study had Jurkat cell RNA spiked in. The CDR3 runs from the conserved cysteine through the conserved F or W. D genes are given only for firm matches. A row's size may be missing; if present it is once, few, many or a size class.

>NA|NA|TRBJ2-7|TRBV2
TGTGCCAGCAGTGGAACCTCCTACGAGCAGTACTTC
CASSGTSYEQYF
>NA|TRBD2|TRBJ2-1|TRBV24-1
TGTGCCACCAGTGATTTTGCTAGCGGGACCACCTACAATGAGCAGTTCTTC
CATSDFASGTTYNEQFF
>many|NA|TRBJ2-5|TRBV3-1
TGTGCCAGCAGCCAAGATCGCCCGGGGGCTCGGGAAGAGACCCAGTACTTC
CASSQDRPGAREETQYF
>many|NA|TRBJ2-2|TRBV4-1
TGCGCCAGCAGCCAAGAGGGGGCGGAGAGGAACACCGGGGAGCTGTTTTTT
CASSQEGAERNTGELFF
>few|NA|TRBJ1-5|TRBV7-2
TGTGCCAGCAGCTTAGAAGGGGCTAGCAATCAGCCCCAGCATTTT
CASSLEGASNQPQHF
>NA|NA|TRBJ2-5|TRBV3-1
TGTGCCAGCACCCCAGGATTACCTCGCGGGGGCGGACGAGAGACCCAGTACTTC
CASTPGLPRGGGRETQYF
>many|NA|TRBJ1-5|TRBV19
TGTGCCAGTAGTATCACGGGGGTTAGCAATCAGCCCCAGCATTTT
CASSITGVSNQPQHF
>many|TRBD2|TRBJ2-1|TRBV11-3
TGTGCCAGCAGCTCATCCGGGACTAGCGGGATGGATGAGCAGTTCTTC
CASSSSGTSGMDEQFF
>NA|NA|TRBJ2-4|TRBV3-1
TGTGCCAGCAGAGGGACGACCGAAAACATTCAGTACTTC
CASRGTTENIQYF
>few|NA|TRBJ2-3|TRBV11-2
TGTGCCAGCAGCTTAGGATACTTCGCGGCCGTAGGCACAGATACGCAGTATTTT
CASSLGYFAAVGTDTQYF
>few|NA|TRBJ2-7|TRBV20-1
TGCAGTGCTAGATACGGGAACTACGAGCAGTACTTC
CSARYGNYEQYF
>NA|NA|TRBJ1-5|TRBV4-3
TGCGCCAGCAGCCAAGATTCCTATCAGCCCCAGCATTTT
CASSQDSYQPQHF
>few|TRBD1|TRBJ1-1|TRBV14
TGTGCCAGCAGCCAAACCGTAACCGGGACAGGGGGCGGGAACACTGAAGCTTTCTTT
CASSQTVTGTGGGNTEAFF
>many|TRBD1|TRBJ2-5|TRBV5-4
TGTGCCAGCAGCTACATGACCGGGACAGTGGCGGAGACCCAGTACTTC
CASSYMTGTVAETQYF
>NA|TRBD1|TRBJ2-7|TRBV11-2
TGTGCCAGCAGCTTAGCCCGGCAGGGGGAAAACGAGCAGTACTTC
CASSLARQGENEQYF
>NA|TRBD1|TRBJ2-7|TRBV7-9
TGTGCCAGCAGCCAAAACGACAGGGTTGGGTCCTACGAGCAGTACTTC
CASSQNDRVGSYEQYF
>NA|NA|TRBJ2-7|TRBV7-9
TGTGCCCGCCGCTTATCGGCCCTGCCGCCCTACGAGCAGTACTTC
CARRLSALPPYEQYF
>many|NA|TRBJ2-3|TRBV5-1
TGCGCCAGCAGCTTTACAGGGTCCGATACGCAGTATTTT
CASSFTGSDTQYF
>NA|NA|TRBJ2-6|TRBV12-3/TRBV12-4
TGTTCCAGCAGTTTCCCCGGGGCCAACGTCCTGACTTTC
CSSSFPGANVLTF
>many|NA|TRBJ1-1|TRBV11-2
TGTGCCAGCAGCTCTTTAGCGTTAGGCCCCACTGAAGCTTTCTTT
CASSSLALGPTEAFF
>many|NA|TRBJ2-3|TRBV7-9
TGTGCCAGCAGCCGCACGGAACCGCAGGCGGATACGCAGTATTTT
CASSRTEPQADTQYF
>NA|TRBD1|TRBJ2-5|TRBV12-3/TRBV12-4
TGTGCCAGCAGTTTAAGGGACAGACAAGAGACCCAGTACTTC
CASSLRDRQETQYF
>NA|TRBD2|TRBJ2-1|TRBV7-9
TGTGCCAGCAGCTTATTAGCGGGGGGGCCGGGGGAGCAGTTCTTC
CASSLLAGGPGEQFF
>NA|NA|TRBJ1-6|TRBV2
TGTGCCAGCAACGAAATGACAGTAAACCAATCACCCCTCCACTTT
CASNEMTVNQSPLHF
>many|NA|TRBJ2-3|TRBV6-2/TRBV6-3
TGTGCCAGCAGCGGGGTGGAAGATACGCAGTATTTT
CASSGVEDTQYF
>few|NA|TRBJ1-3|TRBV4-3
TGCGCCAGCAGCCAAGACATTGCTGGCTTCGGAAACACCATATATTTT
CASSQDIAGFGNTIYF
>many|NA|TRBJ2-7|TRBV4-3
TGCGCCAGCAGCCAAGGGTTGAGTTACGAGCAGTACTTC
CASSQGLSYEQYF
>many|NA|TRBJ2-7|TRBV28
TGTGCCAGCAGTAAGATGAGCTCCTACGAGCAGTACTTC
CASSKMSSYEQYF
>many|NA|TRBJ2-3|TRBV28
TGTGCCAGCAGTTTTCCTATCGAGGGGGGGACAGATACGCAGTATTTT
CASSFPIEGGTDTQYF
>many|NA|TRBJ1-5|TRBV4-3
TGCGCCAGCAGCCAAGATAGACGAGGTTATCAGCCCCAGCATTTT
CASSQDRRGYQPQHF
>many|NA|TRBJ1-5|TRBV19
TGTGCCAGTAGTATAGGAGGTAGGGGATACAATCAGCCCCAGCATTTT
CASSIGGRGYNQPQHF